The present entry profiles one TCR beta chain with its context. Measured with immunoSEQ multiplex PCR; TCRdb has only the in-frame clones, and not every one. The sample includes about 210,000 clones, around 83% of them seen just once. The data belong to a study of blood T cell repertoires in COVID-19. The sample taken for sequencing was PBMCs or T cells enriched from blood (not recorded which). This sequence was found in a woman aged 40 to 49 in a cohort exposed to, infected with or recovered from COVID-19 (not recorded which).

Here the CDR3 reads CASSPTSGRAEQYF. The CDR3 nucleotides read TGTGCCAGCAGCCCGACTAGCGGGAGGGCAGAGCAGTACTTC. V gene TRBV3-1 (or the pseudogene TRBV3-2) combines with J gene TRBJ2-7, with TRBD2 matching 14 bases. The CDR3 spans 14 residues. V was pared by 4 bases and J by 7 bases, with 3 bases of the junction left unmatched. From germline, CDR1 is LGHDT and CDR2 YNNKEL (reference sequence).